The T cell receptor beta chain described here comes from a study of Graves' ophthalmopathy and Graves' hyperthyroidism. Germline loops: CDR1 SGHVS, CDR2 FQNEAQ. V dropped 3 bases and J dropped 4 bases, with 12 bases sitting between them. This CDR3 comprises 14 residues. Amplified TCR beta CDR3 regions were obtained using RNA transcripts as template. Second-round multiplex PCR came after first-round RT-PCR with HTBI primers. Each CDR3 protein is one row after TCRdb ran MiXCR on the multiplex PCR reads. The table records approximately 160,000 distinct CDR3 sequences, over 35% of them present only once. This receptor was identified in a woman aged 40 to 50 with Graves' ophthalmopathy. The material sequenced was peripheral blood. The chain employs TRBV7-8 and TRBJ1-1; tentatively, D is TRBD1 (5 bases). In nucleotides, the CDR3 is TGTGCCAGCAGCTTCATCAGGGCGGGCACTGAAGCTTTCTTT. Translated: CASSFIRAGTEAFF.